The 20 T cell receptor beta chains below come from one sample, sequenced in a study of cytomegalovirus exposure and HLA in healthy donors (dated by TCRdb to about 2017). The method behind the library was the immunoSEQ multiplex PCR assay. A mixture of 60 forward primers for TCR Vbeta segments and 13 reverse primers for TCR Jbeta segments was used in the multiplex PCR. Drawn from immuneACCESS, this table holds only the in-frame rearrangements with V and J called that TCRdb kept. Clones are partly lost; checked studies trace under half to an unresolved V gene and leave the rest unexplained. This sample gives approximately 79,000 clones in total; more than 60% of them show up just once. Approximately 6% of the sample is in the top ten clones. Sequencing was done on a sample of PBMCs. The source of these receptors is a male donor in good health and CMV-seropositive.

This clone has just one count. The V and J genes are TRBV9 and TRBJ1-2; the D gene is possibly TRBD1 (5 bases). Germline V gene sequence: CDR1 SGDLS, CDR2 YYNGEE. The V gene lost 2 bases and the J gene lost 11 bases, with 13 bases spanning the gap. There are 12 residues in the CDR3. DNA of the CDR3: TGTGCCAGCAGCGTGGCTCTCGGGACTTACACCTTC. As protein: CASSVALGTYTF.

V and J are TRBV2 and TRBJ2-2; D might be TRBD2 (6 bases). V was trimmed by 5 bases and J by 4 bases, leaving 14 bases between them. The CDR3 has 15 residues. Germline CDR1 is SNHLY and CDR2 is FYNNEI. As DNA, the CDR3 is TGTGCCAGCAGTCTCCGGAGGGACCTCACCGGGGAGCTGTTTTTT. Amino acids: CASSLRRDLTGELFF.

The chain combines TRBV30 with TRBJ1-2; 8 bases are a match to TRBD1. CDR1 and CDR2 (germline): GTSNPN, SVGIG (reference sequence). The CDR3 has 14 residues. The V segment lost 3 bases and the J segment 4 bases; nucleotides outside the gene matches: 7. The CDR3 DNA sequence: TGTGCCTGGAGACGCCGACAGGGGACCTATGGCTACACCTTC. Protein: CAWRRRQGTYGYTF.

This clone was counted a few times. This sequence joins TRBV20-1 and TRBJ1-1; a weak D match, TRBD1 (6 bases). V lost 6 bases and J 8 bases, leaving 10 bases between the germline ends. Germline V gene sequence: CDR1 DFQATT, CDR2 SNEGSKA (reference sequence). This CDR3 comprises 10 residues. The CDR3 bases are TGCAGTGCGGGGACAAGGGAAGCTTTCTTT. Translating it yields CSAGTREAFF.

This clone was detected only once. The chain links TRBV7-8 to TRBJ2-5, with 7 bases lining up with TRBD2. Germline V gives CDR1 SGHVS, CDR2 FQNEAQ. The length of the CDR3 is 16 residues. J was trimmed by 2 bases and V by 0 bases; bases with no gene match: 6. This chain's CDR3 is CASSLAFWGGQETQYF. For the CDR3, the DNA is TGTGCCAGCAGCTTAGCGTTCTGGGGAGGGCAAGAGACCCAGTACTTC.

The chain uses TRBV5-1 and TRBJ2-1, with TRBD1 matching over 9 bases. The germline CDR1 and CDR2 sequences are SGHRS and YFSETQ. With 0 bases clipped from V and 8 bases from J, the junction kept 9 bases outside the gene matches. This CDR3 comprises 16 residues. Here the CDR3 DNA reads TGCGCCAGCAGCTTGGGGCCCGGGACAGGGCAGGATGAGCAGTTCTTC. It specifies CASSLGPGTGQDEQFF.

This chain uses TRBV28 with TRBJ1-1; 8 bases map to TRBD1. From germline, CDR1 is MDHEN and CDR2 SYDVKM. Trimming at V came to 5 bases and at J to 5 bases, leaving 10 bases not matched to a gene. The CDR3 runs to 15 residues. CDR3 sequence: CASSPGGVFETEAFF. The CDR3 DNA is TGTGCCAGCAGTCCAGGGGGCGTGTTTGAGACTGAAGCTTTCTTT.

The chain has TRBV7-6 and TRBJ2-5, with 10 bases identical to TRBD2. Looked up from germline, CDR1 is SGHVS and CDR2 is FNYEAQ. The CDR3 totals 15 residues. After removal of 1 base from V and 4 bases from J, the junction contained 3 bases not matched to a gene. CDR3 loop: CASSLGGLATETQYF. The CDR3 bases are TGTGCCAGCAGCTTAGGGGGACTAGCGACAGAGACCCAGTACTTC.

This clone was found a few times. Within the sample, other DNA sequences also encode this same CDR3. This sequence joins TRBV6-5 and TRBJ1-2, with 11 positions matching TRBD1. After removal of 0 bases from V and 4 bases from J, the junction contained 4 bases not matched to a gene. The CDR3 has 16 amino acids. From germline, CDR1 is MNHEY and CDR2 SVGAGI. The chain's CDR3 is CASSYSRTGGGYGYTF. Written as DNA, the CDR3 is TGTGCCAGCAGTTACTCGCGGACAGGGGGCGGCTATGGCTACACCTTC.

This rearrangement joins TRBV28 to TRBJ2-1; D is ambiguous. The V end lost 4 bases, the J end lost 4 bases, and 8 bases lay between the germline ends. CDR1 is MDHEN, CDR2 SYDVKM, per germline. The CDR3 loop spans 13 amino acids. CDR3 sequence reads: CASSWAMYNEQFF. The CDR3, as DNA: TGTGCCAGCAGTTGGGCCATGTACAATGAGCAGTTCTTC. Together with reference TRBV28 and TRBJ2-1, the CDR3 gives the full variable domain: DVKVTQSSRYLVKRTGEKVFLECVQDMDHENMFWYRQDPGLGLRLIYFSYDVKMKEKGDIPEGYSVSREKKERFSLILESASTNQTSMYLCASSWAMYNEQFFGPGTRLTVL.

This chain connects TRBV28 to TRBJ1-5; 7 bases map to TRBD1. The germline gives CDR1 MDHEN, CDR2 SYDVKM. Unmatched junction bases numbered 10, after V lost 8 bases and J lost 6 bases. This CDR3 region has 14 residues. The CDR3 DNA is TGTGCCAGCGCTGTTAGGGGGCGCGGTCAGCCCCAGCATTTT. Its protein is CASAVRGRGQPQHF.

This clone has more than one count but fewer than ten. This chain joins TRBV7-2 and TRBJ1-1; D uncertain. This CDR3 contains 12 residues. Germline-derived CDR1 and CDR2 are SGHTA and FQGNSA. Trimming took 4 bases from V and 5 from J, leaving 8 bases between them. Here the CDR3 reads CASSSGVTEAFF. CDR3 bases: TGTGCCAGCAGCTCGGGAGTTACTGAAGCTTTCTTT.

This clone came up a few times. This CDR3 reads CASSATGLYEQYF. The CDR3 DNA is TGTGCCAGCAGTGCTACGGGACTCTACGAGCAGTACTTC. The chain combines TRBV25-1 with TRBJ2-7, with D perhaps TRBD2 (6 bases). The germline V gene encodes CDR1 MGHDK and CDR2 SYGVNS. CDR3 length equals 13 residues. V lost 4 bases to trimming and J lost 3 bases, with 10 bases between them.

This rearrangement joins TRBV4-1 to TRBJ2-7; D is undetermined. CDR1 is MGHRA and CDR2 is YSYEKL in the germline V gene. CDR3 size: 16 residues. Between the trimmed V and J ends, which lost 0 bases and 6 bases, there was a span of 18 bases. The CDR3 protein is CASSQDPPYFIGEQYF. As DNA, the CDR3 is TGCGCCAGCAGCCAAGATCCCCCGTACTTCATCGGCGAGCAGTACTTC.

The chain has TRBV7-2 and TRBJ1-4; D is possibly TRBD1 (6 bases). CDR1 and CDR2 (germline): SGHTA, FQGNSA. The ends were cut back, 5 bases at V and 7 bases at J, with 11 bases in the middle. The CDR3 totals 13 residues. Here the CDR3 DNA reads TGTGCCAGCAGCCGGCAGGGGTCTGAAAAACTGTTTTTT. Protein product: CASSRQGSEKLFF.

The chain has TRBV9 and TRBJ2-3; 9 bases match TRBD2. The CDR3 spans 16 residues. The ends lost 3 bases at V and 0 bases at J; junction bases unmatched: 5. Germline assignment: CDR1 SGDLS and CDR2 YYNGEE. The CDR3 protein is CASSARGGTSTDTQYF. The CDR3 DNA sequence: TGTGCCAGCAGCGCGCGGGGGGGAACTAGCACAGATACGCAGTATTTT.

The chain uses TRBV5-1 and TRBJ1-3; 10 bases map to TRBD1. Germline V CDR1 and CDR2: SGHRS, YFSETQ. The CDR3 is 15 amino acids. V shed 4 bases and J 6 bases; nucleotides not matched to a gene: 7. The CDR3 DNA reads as TGCGCCAGCAGCCCCACTGGACAGGGGGAAAACACCATATATTTT. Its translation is CASSPTGQGENTIYF.

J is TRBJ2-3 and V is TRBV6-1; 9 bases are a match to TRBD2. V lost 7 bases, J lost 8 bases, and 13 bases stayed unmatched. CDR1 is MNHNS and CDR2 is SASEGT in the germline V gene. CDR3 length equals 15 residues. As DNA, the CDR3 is TGTGCCAGCACAGGGGCAGCGGGAGGTACGGGTACGCAGTATTTT. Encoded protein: CASTGAAGGTGTQYF.

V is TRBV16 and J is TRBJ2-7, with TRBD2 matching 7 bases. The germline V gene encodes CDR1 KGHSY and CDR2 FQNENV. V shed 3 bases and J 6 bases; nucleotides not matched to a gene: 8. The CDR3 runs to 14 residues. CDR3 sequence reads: CASSQRTSSSEQYF. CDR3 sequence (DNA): TGTGCCAGCAGCCAGAGGACTAGTTCTTCCGAGCAGTACTTC.

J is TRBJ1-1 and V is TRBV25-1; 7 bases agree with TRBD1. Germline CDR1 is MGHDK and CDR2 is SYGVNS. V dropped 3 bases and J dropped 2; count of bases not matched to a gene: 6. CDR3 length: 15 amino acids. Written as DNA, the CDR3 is TGTGCCAGCAGTGATTTGGGACAGCGAAACACTGAAGCTTTCTTT. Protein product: CASSDLGQRNTEAFF.